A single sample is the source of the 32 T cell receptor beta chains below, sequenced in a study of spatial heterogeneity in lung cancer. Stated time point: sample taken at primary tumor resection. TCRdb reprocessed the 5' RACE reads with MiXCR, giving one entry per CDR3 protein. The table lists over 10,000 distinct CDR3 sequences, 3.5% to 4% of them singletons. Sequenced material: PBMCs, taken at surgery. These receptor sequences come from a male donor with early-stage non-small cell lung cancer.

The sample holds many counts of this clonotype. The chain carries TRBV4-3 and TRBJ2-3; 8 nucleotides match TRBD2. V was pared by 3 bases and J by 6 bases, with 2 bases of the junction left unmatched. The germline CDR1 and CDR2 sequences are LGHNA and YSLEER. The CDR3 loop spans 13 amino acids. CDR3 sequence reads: CASSQTSADTQYF. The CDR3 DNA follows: TGCGCCAGCAGCCAGACTAGCGCGGATACGCAGTATTTT.

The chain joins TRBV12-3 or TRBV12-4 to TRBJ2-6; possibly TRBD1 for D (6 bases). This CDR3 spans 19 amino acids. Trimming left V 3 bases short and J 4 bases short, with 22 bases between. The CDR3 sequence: CASSFPPRDTRPGANVLTF. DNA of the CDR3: TGTGCCAGCAGTTTCCCCCCCCGGGACACCCGTCCCGGGGCCAACGTCCTGACTTTC.

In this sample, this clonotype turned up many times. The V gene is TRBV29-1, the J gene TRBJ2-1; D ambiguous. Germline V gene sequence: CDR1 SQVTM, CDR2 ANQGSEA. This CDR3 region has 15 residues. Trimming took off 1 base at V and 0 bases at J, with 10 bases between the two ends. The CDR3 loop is CSVEVAGSSYNEQFF. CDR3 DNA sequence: TGCAGCGTTGAAGTGGCAGGAAGCTCCTACAATGAGCAGTTCTTC.

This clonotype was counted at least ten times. In nucleotides, the CDR3 is TGTGCCAGCAGTGCAAGACTAGCGGGGCGTTCGGATACGCAGTATTTT. As protein: CASSARLAGRSDTQYF. The rearrangement uses TRBV28 and TRBJ2-3; 11 nucleotides line up with TRBD2. CDR1 is MDHEN, CDR2 SYDVKM, per germline. The CDR3 has 16 amino acids. V shed 5 bases and J 6 bases; nucleotides not matched to a gene: 10. The full variable domain, completed using reference TRBV28 and TRBJ2-3, is DVKVTQSSRYLVKRTGEKVFLECVQDMDHENMFWYRQDPGLGLRLIYFSYDVKMKEKGDIPEGYSVSREKKERFSLILESASTNQTSMYLCASSARLAGRSDTQYFGPGTRLTVL.

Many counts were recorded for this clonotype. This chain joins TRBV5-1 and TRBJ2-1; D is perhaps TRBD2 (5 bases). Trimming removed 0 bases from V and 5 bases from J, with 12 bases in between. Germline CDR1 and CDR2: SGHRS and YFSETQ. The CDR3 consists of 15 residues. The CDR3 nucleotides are TGCGCCAGCAGCTTGGCGGGGAGAAGGGACAATGAGCAGTTCTTC. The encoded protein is CASSLAGRRDNEQFF.

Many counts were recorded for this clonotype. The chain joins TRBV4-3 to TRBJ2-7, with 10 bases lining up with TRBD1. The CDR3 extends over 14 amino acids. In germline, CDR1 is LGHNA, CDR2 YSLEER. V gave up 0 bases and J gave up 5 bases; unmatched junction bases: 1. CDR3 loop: CASSQEGTGDEQYF. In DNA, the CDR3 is TGCGCCAGCAGCCAAGAGGGGACAGGGGACGAGCAGTACTTC.

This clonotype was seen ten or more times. CDR3 residues: CASSRGQASTDTQYF. Here the CDR3 DNA reads TGTGCCAGCAGCCGGGGACAGGCCAGCACAGATACGCAGTATTTT. The chain couples TRBV4-2 to TRBJ2-3, with TRBD1 identical over 8 bases. Germline loops: CDR1 LGHNA, CDR2 YNFKEQ. The junction had 3 bases not matched to a gene; V was cut back by 4 bases and J by 0 bases. There are 15 residues in the CDR3.

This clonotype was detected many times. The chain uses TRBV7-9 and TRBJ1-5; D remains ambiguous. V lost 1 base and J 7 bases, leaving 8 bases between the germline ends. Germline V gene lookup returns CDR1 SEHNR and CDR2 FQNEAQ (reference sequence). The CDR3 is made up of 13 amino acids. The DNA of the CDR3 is TGTGCCAGCAGCTTAGACGAAGGGCAGCCCCAGCATTTT. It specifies CASSLDEGQPQHF.

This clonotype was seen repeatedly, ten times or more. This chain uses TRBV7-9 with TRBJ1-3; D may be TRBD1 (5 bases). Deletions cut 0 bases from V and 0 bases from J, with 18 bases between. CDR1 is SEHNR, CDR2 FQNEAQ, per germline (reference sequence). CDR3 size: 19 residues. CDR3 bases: TGTGCCAGCAGCTTAGCGCTAATGGGGACCGCGGGCTCTGGAAACACCATATATTTT. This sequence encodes CASSLALMGTAGSGNTIYF.

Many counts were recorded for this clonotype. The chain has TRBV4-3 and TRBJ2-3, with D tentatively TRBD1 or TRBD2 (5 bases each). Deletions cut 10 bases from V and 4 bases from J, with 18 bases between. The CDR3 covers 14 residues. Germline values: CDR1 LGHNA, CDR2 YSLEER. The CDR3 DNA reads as TGCGCCACCCCAGCGGAAAAGGGGTCAGATACGCAGTATTTT. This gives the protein CATPAEKGSDTQYF.

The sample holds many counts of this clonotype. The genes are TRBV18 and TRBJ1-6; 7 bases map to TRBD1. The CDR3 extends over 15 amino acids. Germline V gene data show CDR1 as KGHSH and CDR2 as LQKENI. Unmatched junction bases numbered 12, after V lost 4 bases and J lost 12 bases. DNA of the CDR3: TGTGCCAGCTCACGTACGACAGGGAGGCAACGACCCCTCCACTTT. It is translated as CASSRTTGRQRPLHF.

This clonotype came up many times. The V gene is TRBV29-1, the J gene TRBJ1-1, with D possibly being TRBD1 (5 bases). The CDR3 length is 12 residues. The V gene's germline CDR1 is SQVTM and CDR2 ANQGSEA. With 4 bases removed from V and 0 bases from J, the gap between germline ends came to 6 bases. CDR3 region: CSVGQLNTEAFF. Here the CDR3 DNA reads TGCAGCGTTGGACAGTTGAACACTGAAGCTTTCTTT. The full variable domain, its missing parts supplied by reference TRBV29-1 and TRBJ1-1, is SAVISQKPSRDICQRGTSLTIQCQVDSQVTMMFWYRQQPGQSLTLIATANQGSEATYESGFVIDKFPISRPNLTFSTLTVSNMSPEDSSIYLCSVGQLNTEAFFGQGTRLTVV.

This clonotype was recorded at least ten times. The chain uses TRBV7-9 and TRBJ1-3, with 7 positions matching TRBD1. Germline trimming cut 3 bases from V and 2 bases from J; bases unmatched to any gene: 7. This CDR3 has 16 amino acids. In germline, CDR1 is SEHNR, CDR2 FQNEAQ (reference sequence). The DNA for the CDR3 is TGTGCCAGCAGCTTCCTCACAGGGGCCGCTGGAAACACCATATATTTT. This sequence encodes CASSFLTGAAGNTIYF.

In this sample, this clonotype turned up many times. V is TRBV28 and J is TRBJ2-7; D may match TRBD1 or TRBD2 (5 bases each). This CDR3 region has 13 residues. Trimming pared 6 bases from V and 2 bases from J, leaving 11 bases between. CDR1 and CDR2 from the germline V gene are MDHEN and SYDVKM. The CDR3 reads CASSRPGPYEQYF. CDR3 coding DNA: TGTGCCAGCAGCCGACCGGGGCCCTACGAGCAGTACTTC. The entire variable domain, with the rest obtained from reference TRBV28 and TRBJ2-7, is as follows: DVKVTQSSRYLVKRTGEKVFLECVQDMDHENMFWYRQDPGLGLRLIYFSYDVKMKEKGDIPEGYSVSREKKERFSLILESASTNQTSMYLCASSRPGPYEQYFGPGTRLTVT.

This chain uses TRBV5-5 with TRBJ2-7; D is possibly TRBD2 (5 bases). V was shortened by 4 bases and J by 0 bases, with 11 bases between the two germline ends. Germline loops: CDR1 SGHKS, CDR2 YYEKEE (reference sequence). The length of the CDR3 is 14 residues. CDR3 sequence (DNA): TGTGCCAGCAGCACGGAGGCACACTCCTACGAGCAGTACTTC. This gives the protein CASSTEAHSYEQYF. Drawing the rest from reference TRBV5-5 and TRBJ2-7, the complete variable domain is DAGVTQSPTHLIKTRGQQVTLRCSPISGHKSVSWYQQVLGQGPQFIFQYYEKEERGRGNFPDRFSARQFPNYSSELNVNALLLGDSALYLCASSTEAHSYEQYFGPGTRLTVT.

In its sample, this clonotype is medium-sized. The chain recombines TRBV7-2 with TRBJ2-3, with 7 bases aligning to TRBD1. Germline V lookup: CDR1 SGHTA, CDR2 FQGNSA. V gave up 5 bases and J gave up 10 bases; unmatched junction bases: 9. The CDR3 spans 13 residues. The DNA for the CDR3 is TGTGCCAGCAGCCCGGAATGGGACAGTGCGCAGTATTTT. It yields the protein CASSPEWDSAQYF.

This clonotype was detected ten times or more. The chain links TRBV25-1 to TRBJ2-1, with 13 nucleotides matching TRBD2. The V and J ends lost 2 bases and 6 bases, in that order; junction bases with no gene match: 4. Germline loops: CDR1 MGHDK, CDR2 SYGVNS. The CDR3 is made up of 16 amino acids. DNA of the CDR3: TGTGCCAGCAGTGAAACCCGGACTAGCGGGAGCAATGAGCAGTTCTTC. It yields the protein CASSETRTSGSNEQFF.

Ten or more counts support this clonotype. The CDR3 here is CASSLALAGGGEQYF. CDR3 bases: TGTGCCAGCAGCTTGGCCCTAGCGGGAGGCGGCGAGCAGTACTTC. The chain links TRBV5-4 to TRBJ2-7, with 11 bases lining up with TRBD2. Unmatched junction bases numbered 5, after V lost 0 bases and J lost 6 bases. This CDR3 has 15 amino acids. Germline loops: CDR1 SGHNT, CDR2 YYREEE (reference sequence).

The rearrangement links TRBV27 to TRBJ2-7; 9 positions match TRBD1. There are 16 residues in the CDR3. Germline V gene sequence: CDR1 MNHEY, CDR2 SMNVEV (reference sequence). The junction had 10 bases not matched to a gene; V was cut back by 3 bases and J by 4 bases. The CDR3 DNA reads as TGTGCCAGCAGTTTGTCTAGTACAGGGGGCGCGTACGAGCAGTACTTC. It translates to CASSLSSTGGAYEQYF.

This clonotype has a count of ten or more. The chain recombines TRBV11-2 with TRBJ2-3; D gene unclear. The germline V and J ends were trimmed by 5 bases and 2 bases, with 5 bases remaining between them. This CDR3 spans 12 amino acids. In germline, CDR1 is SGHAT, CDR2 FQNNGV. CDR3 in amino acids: CASSPSTDTQYF. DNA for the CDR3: TGTGCCAGCAGCCCCTCCACAGATACGCAGTATTTT.

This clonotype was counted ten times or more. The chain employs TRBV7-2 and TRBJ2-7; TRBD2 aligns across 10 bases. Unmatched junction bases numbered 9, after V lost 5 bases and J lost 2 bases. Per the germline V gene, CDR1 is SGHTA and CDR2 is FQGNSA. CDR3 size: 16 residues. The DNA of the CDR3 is TGTGCCAGCAGCCCGGATGGACTAGCGGCGACCTACGAGCAGTACTTC. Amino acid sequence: CASSPDGLAATYEQYF.

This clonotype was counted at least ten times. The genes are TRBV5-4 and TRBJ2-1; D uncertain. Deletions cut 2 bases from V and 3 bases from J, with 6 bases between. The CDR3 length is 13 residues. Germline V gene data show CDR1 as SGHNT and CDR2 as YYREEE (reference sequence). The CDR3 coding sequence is TGTGCCAGCAGCTTCGGCAACTACAATGAGCAGTTCTTC. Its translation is CASSFGNYNEQFF.

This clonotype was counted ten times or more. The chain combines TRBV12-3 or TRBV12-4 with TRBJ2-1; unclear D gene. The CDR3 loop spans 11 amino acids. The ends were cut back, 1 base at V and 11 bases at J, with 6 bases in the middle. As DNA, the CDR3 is TGTGCCAGCAGTTTAGGCAGGCAGCAGTTCTTC. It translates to CASSLGRQQFF.

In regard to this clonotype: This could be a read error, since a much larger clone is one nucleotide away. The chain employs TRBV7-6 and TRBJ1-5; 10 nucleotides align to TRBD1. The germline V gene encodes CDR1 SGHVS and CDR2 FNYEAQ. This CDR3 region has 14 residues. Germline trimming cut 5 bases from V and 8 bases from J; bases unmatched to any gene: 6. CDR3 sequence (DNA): TGTGCCAGCAGCCTCAGGACAGGGGGTAAGCCCCAGCATTTT. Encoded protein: CASSLRTGGKPQHF.

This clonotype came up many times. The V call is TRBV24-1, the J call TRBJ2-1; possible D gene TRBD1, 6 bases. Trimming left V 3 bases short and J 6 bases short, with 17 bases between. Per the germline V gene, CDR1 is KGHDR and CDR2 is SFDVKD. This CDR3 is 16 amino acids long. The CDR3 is CATSDPWTAEVNEQFF. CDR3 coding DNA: TGTGCCACCAGTGATCCATGGACAGCCGAAGTCAATGAGCAGTTCTTC.

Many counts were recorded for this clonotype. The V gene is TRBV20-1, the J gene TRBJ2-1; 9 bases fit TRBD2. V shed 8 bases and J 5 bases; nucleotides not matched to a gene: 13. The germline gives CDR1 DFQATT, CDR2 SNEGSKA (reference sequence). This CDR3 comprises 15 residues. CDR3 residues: CSYPRGVAGDNEQFF. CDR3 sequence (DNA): TGCAGTTACCCCAGGGGGGTAGCGGGAGACAATGAGCAGTTCTTC.

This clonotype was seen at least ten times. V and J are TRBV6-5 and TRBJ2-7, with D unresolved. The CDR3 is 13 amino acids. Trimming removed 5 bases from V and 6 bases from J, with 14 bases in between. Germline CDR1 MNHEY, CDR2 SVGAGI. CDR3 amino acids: CASSGRSVPEQYF. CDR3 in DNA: TGTGCCAGCAGTGGCCGTTCGGTCCCCGAGCAGTACTTC.

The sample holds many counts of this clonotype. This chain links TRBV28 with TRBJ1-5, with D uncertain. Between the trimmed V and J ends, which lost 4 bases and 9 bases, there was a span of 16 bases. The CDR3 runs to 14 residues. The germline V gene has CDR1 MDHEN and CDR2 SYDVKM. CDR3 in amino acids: CASSSQPGFGPQHF. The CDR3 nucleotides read TGTGCCAGCAGTTCCCAACCCGGGTTCGGGCCCCAGCATTTT.

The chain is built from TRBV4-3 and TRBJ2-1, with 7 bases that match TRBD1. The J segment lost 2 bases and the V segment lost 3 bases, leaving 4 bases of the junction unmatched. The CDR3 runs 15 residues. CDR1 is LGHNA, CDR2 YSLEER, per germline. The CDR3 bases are TGCGCCAGCAGCCAGGGACAGAGGGCCTACAATGAGCAGTTCTTC. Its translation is CASSQGQRAYNEQFF.

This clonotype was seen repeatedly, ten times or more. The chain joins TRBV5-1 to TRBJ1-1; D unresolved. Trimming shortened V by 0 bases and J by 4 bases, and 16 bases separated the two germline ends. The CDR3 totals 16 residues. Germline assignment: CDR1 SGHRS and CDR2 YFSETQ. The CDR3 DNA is TGCGCCAGCAGCTTGGGCCTCAGAGATGGTGGCACTGAAGCTTTCTTT. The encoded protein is CASSLGLRDGGTEAFF.

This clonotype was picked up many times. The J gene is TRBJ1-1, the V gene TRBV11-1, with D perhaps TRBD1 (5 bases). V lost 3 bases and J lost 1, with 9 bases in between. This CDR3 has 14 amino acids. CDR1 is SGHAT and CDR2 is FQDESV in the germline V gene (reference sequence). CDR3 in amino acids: CASSFDSTNTEAFF. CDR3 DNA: TGTGCCAGCAGCTTCGACAGCACGAACACTGAAGCTTTCTTT.

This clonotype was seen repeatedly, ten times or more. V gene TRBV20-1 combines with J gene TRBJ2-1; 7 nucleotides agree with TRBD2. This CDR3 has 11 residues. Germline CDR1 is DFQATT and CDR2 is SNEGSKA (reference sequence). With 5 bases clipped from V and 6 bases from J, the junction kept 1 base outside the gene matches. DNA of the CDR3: TGCAGTGCTGGGAGGGGCAATGAGCAGTTCTTC. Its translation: CSAGRGNEQFF.